The sequence of this T cell receptor beta chain was determined in a study of CD4+ T cells in melanoma. General study points: A reported correlation linked neoantigen-specific CD4+ T cells to CD8+, macrophage and B cell function.

Deletions cut 1 base from V and 6 bases from J, with 16 bases between. This CDR3 is 15 amino acids long. CDR1 and CDR2 (germline): LNHNV, YYDKDF (reference sequence). Regarding this clone: As yet, its antigen is unknown.

The protocol was immunoSEQ multiplex PCR, while the TCRdb copy is restricted to in-frame clones and leaves out a portion. Of about 11,000 clones listed, roughly two thirds are singletons. The gene calls are TRBV15 and TRBJ2-7; a weak D match, TRBD2 (5 bases). The specimen sequenced was cells from a culture (not recorded whether cultured in vitro). The clonotype originates from a human donor with melanoma. For the CDR3, the DNA is TGTGCCACCAGCAGAGCGCCCGGCGGGCCCGGCGAGCAGTACTTC. Encoded protein: CATSRAPGGPGEQYF.